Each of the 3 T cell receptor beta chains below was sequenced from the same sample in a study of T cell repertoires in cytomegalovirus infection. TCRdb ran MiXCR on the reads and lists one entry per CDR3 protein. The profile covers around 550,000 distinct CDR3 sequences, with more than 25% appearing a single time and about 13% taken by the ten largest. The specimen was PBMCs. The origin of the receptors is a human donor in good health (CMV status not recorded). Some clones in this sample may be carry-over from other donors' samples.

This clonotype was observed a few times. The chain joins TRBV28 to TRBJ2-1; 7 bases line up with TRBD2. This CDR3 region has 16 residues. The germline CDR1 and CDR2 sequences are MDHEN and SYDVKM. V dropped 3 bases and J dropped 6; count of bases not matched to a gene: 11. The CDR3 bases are TGTGCCAGCAGTTTCTTCAGGCGGGAGCTCTCCAATGAGCAGTTCTTC. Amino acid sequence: CASSFFRRELSNEQFF. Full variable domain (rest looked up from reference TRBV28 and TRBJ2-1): DVKVTQSSRYLVKRTGEKVFLECVQDMDHENMFWYRQDPGLGLRLIYFSYDVKMKEKGDIPEGYSVSREKKERFSLILESASTNQTSMYLCASSFFRRELSNEQFFGPGTRLTVL.

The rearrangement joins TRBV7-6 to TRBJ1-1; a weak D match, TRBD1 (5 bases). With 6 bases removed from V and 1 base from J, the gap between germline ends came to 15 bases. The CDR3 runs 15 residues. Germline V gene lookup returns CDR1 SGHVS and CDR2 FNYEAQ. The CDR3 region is CASRATKTANTEAFF. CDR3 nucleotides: TGTGCCAGCAGGGCAACTAAGACAGCGAACACTGAAGCTTTCTTT.

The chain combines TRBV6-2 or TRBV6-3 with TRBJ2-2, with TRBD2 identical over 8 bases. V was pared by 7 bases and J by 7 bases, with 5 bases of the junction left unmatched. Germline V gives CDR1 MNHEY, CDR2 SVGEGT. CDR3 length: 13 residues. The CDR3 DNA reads TGTGCCAGCAAGCCGGGAGGGAGCGGGGAGCTGTTTTTT. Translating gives CASKPGGSGELFF.